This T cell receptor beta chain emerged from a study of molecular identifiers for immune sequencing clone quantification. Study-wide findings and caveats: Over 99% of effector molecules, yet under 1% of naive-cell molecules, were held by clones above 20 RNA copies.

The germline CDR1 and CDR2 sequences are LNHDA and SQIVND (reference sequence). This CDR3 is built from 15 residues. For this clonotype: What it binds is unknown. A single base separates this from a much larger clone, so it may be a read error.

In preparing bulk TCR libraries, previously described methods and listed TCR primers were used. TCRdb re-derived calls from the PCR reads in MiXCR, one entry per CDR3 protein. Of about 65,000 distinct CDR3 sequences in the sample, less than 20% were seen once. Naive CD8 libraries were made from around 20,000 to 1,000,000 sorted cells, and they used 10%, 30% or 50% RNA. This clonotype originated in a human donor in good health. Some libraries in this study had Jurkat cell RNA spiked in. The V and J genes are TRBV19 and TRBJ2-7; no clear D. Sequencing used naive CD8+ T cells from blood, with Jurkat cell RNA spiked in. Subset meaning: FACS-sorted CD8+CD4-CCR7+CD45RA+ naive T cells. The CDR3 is CASSRLWDYSHEQYF. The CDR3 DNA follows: TGTGCCAGTAGCCGTCTCTGGGATTACTCCCACGAGCAGTACTTC.